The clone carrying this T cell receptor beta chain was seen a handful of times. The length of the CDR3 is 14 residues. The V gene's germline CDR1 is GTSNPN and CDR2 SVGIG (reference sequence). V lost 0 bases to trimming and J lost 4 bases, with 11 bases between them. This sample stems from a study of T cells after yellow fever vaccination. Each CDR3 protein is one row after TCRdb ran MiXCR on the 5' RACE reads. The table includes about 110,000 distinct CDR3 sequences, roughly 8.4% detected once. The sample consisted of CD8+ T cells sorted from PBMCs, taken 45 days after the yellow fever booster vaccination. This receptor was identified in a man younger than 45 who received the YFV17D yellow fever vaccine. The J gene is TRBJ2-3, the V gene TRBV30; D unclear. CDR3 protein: CAWSVRIGADTQYF. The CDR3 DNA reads TGTGCCTGGAGTGTACGGATTGGGGCAGATACGCAGTATTTT.